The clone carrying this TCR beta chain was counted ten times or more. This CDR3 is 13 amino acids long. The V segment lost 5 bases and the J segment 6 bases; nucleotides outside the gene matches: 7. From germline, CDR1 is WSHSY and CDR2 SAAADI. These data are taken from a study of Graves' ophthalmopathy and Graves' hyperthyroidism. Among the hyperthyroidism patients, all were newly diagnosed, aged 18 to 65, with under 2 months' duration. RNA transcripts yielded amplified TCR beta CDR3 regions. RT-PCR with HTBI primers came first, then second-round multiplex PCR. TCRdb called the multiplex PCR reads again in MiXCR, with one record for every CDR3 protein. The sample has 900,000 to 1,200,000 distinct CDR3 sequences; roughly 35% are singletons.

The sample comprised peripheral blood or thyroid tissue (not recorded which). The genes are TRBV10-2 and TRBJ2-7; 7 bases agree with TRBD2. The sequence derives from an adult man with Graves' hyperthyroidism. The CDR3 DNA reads TGCGCCAGCAGTTGGGAGGGTTCGGCCGAGCAGTACTTC. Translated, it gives CASSWEGSAEQYF.